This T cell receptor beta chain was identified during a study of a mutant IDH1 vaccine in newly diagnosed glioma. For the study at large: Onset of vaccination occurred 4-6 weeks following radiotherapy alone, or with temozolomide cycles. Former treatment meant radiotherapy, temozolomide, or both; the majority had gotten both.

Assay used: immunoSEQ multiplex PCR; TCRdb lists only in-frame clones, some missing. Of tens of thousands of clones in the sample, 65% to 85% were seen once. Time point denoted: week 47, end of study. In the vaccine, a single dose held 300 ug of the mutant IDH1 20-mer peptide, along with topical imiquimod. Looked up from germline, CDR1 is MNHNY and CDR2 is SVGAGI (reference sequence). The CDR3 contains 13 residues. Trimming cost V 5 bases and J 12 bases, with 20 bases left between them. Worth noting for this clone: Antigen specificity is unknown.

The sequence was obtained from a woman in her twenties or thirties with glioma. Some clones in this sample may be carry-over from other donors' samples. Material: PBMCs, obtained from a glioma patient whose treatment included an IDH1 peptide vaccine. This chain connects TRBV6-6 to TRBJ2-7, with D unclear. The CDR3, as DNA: TGTGCCAGCAGTCCACTCCCTGGCCTGATTCGGTACTTC. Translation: CASSPLPGLIRYF.